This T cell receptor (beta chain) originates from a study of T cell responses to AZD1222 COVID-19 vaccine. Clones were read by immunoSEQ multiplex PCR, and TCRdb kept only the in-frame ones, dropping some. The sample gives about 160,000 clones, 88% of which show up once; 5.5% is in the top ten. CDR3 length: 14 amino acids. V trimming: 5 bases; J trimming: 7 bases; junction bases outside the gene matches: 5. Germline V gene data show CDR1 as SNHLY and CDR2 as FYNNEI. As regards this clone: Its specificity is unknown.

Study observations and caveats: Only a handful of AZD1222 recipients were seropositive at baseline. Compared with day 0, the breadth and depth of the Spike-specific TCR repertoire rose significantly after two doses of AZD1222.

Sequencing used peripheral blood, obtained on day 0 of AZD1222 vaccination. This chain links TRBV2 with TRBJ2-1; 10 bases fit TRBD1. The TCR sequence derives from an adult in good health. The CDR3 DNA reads TGTGCCAGCAGTCGGGGGGGACAGGGGAATGAGCAGTTCTTC. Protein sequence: CASSRGGQGNEQFF. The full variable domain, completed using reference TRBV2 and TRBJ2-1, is EPEVTQTPSHQVTQMGQEVILRCVPISNHLYFYWYRQILGQKVEFLVSFYNNEISEKSEIFDDQFSVERPDGSNFTLKIRSTKLEDSAMYFCASSRGGQGNEQFFGPGTRLTVL.